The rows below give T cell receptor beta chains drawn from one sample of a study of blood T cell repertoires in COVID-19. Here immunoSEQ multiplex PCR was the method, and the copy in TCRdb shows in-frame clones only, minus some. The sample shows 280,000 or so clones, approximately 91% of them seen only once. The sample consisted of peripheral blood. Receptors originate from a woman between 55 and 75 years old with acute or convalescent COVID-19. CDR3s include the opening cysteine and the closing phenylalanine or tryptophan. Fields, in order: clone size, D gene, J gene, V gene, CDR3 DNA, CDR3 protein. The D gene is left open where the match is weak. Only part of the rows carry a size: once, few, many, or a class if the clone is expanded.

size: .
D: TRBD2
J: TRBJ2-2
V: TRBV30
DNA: TGTGCCTGGATCTGGAAGCGGGGGACTAAAGCGAACACCGGGGAGCTGTTTTTT
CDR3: CAWIWKRGTKANTGELFF

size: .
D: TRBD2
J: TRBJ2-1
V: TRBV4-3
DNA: TGCGCCAGCAGCCAACTAGCGGGAGGGCCACATGAGCAGTTCTTC
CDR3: CASSQLAGGPHEQFF

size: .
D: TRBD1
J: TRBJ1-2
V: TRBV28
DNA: TGTGCCAGCAGGACGGGACAGGGGGGTGGCTACACCTTC
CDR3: CASRTGQGGGYTF

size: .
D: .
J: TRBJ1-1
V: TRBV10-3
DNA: TGTGCCATCAATTCAGGGGTTAGCACTGAAGCTTTCTTT
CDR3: CAINSGVSTEAFF

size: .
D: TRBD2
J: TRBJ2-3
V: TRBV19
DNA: TGTGCCAGTAGTAAACTAGCGGGAGGCACAGATACGCAGTATTTT
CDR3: CASSKLAGGTDTQYF

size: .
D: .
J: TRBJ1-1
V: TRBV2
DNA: TGTGCCAGCAGTGAACATGGTGGGAGGACTGAAGCTTTCTTT
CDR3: CASSEHGGRTEAFF

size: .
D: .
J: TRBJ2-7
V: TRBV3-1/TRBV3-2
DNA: TGTGCCGGCAGCCCCCCCTCGGACGAGCAGTACTTC
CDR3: CAGSPPSDEQYF

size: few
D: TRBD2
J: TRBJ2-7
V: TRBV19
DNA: TGTGCCAGTAGTCCAGGGACTAGTCTCTACGAGCAGTACTTC
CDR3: CASSPGTSLYEQYF

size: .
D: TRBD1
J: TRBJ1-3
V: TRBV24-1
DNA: TGTGCCACCAGCGACTCCGGGACAGACGGAAACACCATATATTTT
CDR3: CATSDSGTDGNTIYF

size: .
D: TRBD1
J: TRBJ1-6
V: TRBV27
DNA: TGTGCCAGCAGTTTAAACAGGGGTGTTTCACCCCTCCACTTT
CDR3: CASSLNRGVSPLHF

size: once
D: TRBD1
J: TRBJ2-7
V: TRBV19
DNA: TGTGCCAGTAGTATACCGGGACAGGGGCCCTACGAGCAGTACTTC
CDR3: CASSIPGQGPYEQYF

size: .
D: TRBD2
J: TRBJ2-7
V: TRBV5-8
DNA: TGTGCCAGCAGCGTTGCTAGCGGGAGGCTTTACGAGCAGTACTTC
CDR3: CASSVASGRLYEQYF

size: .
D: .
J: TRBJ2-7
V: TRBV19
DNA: TGTGCCAGTAGCTATATGAGCTCCTACGAGCAGTACTTC
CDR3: CASSYMSSYEQYF

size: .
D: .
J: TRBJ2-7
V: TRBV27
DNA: TGTGCCAGCAGTTTCAATCAGGGGTCCTACGAGCAGTACTTC
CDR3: CASSFNQGSYEQYF

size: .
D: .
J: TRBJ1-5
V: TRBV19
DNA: TGTGCCAGTAGTATAGGACGGGGTAGAAATCAGCCCCAGCATTTT
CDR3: CASSIGRGRNQPQHF

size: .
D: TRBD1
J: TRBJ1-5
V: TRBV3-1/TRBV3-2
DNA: TGTGCCAGCAGCCTTACAGGGGGCAATCAGCCCCAGCATTTT
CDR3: CASSLTGGNQPQHF

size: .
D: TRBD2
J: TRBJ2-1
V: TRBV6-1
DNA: TGTGCCAGCAGTGGGACTAGCGGGGGGGCCGACAATGAGCAGTTCTTC
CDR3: CASSGTSGGADNEQFF

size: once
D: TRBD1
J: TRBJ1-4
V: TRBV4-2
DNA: TGTGCCAGCAGCCAAACCACAGGGGCAAGTGAAAAACTGTTTTTT
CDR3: CASSQTTGASEKLFF

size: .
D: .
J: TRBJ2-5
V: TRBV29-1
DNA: TGCAGCGTTGACGGGGGGCTCGAGACCCAGTACTTC
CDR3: CSVDGGLETQYF

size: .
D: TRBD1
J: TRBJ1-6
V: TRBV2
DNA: TGTGCCAGCAGTAGGGGGCACCCTAGCTCCTATAATTCACCCCTCCACTTT
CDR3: CASSRGHPSSYNSPLHF

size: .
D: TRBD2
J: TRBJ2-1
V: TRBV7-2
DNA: TGTGCCAGCAGCTTAGATAGCGGGAGGGTAAATGAGCAGTTCTTC
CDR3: CASSLDSGRVNEQFF

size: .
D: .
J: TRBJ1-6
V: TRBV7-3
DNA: TGTGCCAGCAGTTTGAGGGCACAGCATAATTCACCCCTCCACTTT
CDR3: CASSLRAQHNSPLHF

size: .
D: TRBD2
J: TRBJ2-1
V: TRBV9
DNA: TGTGCCAGCAGCGTCCTTAGCGGGTCCTACAATGAGCAGTTCTTC
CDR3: CASSVLSGSYNEQFF

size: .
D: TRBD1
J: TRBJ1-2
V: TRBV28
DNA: TGTGCCAGCAGTTTATTGGGACAGGGGGCGCATGGCTACACCTTC
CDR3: CASSLLGQGAHGYTF

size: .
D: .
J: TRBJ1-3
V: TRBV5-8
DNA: TGTGCCAGCAGCTTGTATTCGGGTGCTGGAAACACCATATATTTT
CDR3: CASSLYSGAGNTIYF

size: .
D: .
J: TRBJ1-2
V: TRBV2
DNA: TGTGCCAGCAGTGTGGAACAGGGCGGTGGCTACACCTTC
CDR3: CASSVEQGGGYTF

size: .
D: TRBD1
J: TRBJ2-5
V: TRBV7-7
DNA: TGTGCTAGCAGTGCGGCGCCCGGGACAGCTAAAGAGACCCAGTACTTC
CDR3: CASSAAPGTAKETQYF

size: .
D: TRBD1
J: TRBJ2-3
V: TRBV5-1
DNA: TGCGCCAGCAACTCAGGGGGCAGAGATACGCAGTATTTT
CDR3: CASNSGGRDTQYF

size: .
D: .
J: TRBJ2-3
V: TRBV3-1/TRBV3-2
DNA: TGTGCCAGCAGTCGACAGTCTAGCACAGATACGCAGTATTTT
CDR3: CASSRQSSTDTQYF

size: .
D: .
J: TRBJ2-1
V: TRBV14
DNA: TGTGCCAGCAGCCCTTTGACAACCCACAATGAGCAGTTCTTC
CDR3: CASSPLTTHNEQFF

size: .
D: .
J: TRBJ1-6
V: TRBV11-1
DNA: TGTGCCAGCAGCTTAGGGAGCTCCTATAATTCACCCCTCCACTTT
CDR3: CASSLGSSYNSPLHF

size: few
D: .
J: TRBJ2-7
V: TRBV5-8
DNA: TGTGCCAGCAGCCTACCTCAGGGGTACGAGCAGTACTTC
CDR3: CASSLPQGYEQYF

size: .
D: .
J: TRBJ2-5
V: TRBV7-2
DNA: TGTGCCAGCAGCTTAGGACACTGGTACCAAGAGACCCAGTACTTC
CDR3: CASSLGHWYQETQYF

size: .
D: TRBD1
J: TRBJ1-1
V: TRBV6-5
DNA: TGTGCCAGCTCTGGGGGACAGGGGGTAACTGAAGCTTTCTTT
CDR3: CASSGGQGVTEAFF

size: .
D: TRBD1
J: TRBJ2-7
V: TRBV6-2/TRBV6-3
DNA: TGTGCCAGCAGTTACTCGATAGGGGGCGAATTATACGAGCAGTACTTC
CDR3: CASSYSIGGELYEQYF

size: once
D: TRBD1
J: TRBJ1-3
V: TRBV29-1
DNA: TGCAGCGTTGAAGATAGGGGGCTGAGAAACACCATATATTTT
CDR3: CSVEDRGLRNTIYF

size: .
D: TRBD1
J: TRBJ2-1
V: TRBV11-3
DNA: TGTGCCAGCAGCCCCCGGACAGGGAGGCTCGTGGGTGAGCAGTTCTTC
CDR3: CASSPRTGRLVGEQFF

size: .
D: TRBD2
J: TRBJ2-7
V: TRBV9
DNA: TGTGCCAGCAGCGGCCCGGGGGGCTACGAGCAGTACTTC
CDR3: CASSGPGGYEQYF

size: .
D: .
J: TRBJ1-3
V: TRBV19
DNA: TGTGCCAGCCGAAGTACGTGGCTCTCTGGAAACACCATATATTTT
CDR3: CASRSTWLSGNTIYF